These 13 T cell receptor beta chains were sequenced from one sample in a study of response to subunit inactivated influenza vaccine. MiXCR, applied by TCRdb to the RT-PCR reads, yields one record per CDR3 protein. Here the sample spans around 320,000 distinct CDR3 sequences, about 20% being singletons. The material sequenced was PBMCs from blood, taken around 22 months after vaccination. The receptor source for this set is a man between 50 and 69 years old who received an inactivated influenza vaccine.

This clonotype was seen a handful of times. CDR3 residues: CASSLGDLNQPQHF. CDR3 DNA: TGTGCCAGCAGCTTAGGGGACCTCAATCAGCCCCAGCATTTT. The rearrangement uses TRBV7-2 and TRBJ1-5, with D maybe TRBD1 (5 bases). The germline CDR1 and CDR2 sequences are SGHTA and FQGNSA. Trimming stripped 1 base from V and 3 bases from J, with 7 bases between. The length of the CDR3 is 14 residues.

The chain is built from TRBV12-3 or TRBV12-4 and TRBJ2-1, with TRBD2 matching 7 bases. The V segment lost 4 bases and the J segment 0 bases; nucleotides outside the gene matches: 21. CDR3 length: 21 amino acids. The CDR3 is CASSWESGTPLSKSSYNEQFF. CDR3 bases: TGTGCCAGCAGTTGGGAGAGCGGGACCCCCCTGAGCAAGAGCTCCTACAATGAGCAGTTCTTC.

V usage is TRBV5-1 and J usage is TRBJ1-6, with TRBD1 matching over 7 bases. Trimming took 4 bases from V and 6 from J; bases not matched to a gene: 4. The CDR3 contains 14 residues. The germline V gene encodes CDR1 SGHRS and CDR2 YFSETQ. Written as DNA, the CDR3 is TGCGCCAGCAGCGAGGGGGCTGGTAATTCACCCCTCCACTTT. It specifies CASSEGAGNSPLHF.

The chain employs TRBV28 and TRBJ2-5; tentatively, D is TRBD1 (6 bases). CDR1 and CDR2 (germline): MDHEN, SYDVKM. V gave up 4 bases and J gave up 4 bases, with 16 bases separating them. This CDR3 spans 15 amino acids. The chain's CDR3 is CASSSIPGVIETQYF. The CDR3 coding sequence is TGTGCCAGCAGTTCCATACCAGGGGTAATAGAGACCCAGTACTTC.

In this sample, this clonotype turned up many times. The CDR3 is CATSSGIGTGGIFYGYTF. CDR3 DNA: TGTGCCACCAGCAGTGGAATAGGTACAGGGGGCATCTTCTATGGCTACACCTTC. This chain uses TRBV15 with TRBJ1-2, with TRBD1 identical over 9 bases. Trimming cost V 3 bases and J 4 bases; bases outside gene matches: 15. This CDR3 region has 18 residues. Germline V gene lookup returns CDR1 LNHNV and CDR2 YYDKDF (reference sequence).

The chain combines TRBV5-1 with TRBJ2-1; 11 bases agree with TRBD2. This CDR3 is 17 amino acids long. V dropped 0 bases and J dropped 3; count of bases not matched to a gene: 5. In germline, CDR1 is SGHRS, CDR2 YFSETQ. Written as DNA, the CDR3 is TGCGCCAGCAGCTTGGTTCTAGCGGGAGGTTACTACAATGAGCAGTTCTTC. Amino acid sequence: CASSLVLAGGYYNEQFF.

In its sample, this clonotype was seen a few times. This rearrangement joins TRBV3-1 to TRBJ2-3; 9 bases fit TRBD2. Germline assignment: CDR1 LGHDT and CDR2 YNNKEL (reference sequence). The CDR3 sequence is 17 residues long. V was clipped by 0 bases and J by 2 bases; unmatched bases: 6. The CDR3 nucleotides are TGTGCCAGCAGCCAAGATATAAGCGGGAGGCCCACAGATACGCAGTATTTT. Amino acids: CASSQDISGRPTDTQYF.

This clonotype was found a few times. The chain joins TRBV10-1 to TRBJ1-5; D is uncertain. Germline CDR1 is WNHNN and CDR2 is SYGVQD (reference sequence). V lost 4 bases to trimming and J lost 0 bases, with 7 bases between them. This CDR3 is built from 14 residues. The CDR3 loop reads CASSADFSNQPQHF. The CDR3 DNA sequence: TGCGCCAGCAGTGCGGACTTTAGCAATCAGCCCCAGCATTTT.

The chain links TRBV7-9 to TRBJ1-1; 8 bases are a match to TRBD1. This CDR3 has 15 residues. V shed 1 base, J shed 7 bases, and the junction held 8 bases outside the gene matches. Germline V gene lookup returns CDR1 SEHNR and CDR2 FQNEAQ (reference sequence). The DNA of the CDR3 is TGTGCCAGCAGCTTAGTGACAGGGGCGCCCGGTGAAGCTTTCTTT. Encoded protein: CASSLVTGAPGEAFF.

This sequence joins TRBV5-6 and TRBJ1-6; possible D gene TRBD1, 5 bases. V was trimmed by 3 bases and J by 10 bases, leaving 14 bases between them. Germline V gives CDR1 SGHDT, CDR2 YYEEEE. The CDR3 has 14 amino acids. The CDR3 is CASSSDNKGSPLHF. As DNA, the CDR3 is TGTGCCAGCAGCTCGGACAATAAGGGCTCACCCCTCCACTTT.

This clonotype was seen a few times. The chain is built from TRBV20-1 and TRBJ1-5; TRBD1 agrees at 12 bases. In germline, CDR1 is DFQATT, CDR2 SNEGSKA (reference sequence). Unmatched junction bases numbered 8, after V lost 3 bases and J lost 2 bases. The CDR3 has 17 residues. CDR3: CSASPPGQGAGNQPQHF. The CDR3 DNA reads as TGCAGTGCTAGTCCCCCGGGACAGGGGGCCGGCAATCAGCCCCAGCATTTT.

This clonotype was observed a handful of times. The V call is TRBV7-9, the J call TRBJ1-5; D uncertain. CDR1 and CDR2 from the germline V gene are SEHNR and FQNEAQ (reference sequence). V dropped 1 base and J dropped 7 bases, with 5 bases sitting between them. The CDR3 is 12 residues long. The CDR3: CASSLDRQPQHF. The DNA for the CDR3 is TGTGCCAGCAGCTTAGATAGGCAGCCCCAGCATTTT.

The CDR3 DNA follows: TGTGCCACCAGGCGAAGGGGCGCCGCTTCTAATGAGCAGTTCTTC. This translates into CATRRRGAASNEQFF. The chain links TRBV15 to TRBJ2-1, with a possible D match to TRBD1 (5 bases). The germline gives CDR1 LNHNV, CDR2 YYDKDF (reference sequence). The CDR3 totals 15 residues. V lost 6 bases to trimming and J lost 7 bases, with 19 bases between them.